The rows below give T cell receptor beta chains drawn from one sample of a study of spatial heterogeneity in lung cancer. MiXCR was run by TCRdb on the 5' RACE reads, yielding one entry per CDR3 protein. The data show tens of thousands of distinct CDR3 sequences, approximately 7% seen once. The sequencing used PBMCs, collected at surgery. These receptors were collected from a female donor with early-stage non-small cell lung cancer. CDR3s include the opening cysteine and the closing phenylalanine or tryptophan. A D gene is named only where the DNA matches it firmly. The size field is filled for only some rows; it gives once, few, many or a size class.

TRBV29-1	many	TRBJ2-7	-	TGCAGCGTTGGAGACGACTCCTACGAGCAGTACTTC	CSVGDDSYEQYF
TRBV6-1	many	TRBJ2-1	-	TGTGCCAGCACCCTAGAGTACAATGAGCAGTTCTTC	CASTLEYNEQFF
TRBV2	many	TRBJ1-1	-	TGTGCCACAGAGCAGGGTTATCGTCCTGAAGCTTTCTTT	CATEQGYRPEAFF
TRBV5-1	-	TRBJ2-3	-	TGCGCCAGCAGCTTGACAGGGATAGATACGCAGTATTTT	CASSLTGIDTQYF
TRBV12-3/TRBV12-4	many	TRBJ2-3	-	TGTGCCAGCAGTTTATTGAGGGCCCCAGATACGCAGTATTTT	CASSLLRAPDTQYF
TRBV4-3	many	TRBJ2-3	-	TGCGCCAGCAGCCAAGATCCACCCATACAGGCTAGCACAGATACGCAGTATTTT	CASSQDPPIQASTDTQYF
TRBV19	few	TRBJ2-1	TRBD1	TGTGCCAGTAGTGGTACAGGGGGCCCCAACAATGAGCAGTTCTTC	CASSGTGGPNNEQFF
TRBV7-2	-	TRBJ1-2	TRBD1	TGTGCCAGCAGCTTAGTCCCGACAGGGAACTATGGCTACACCTTC	CASSLVPTGNYGYTF
TRBV29-1	few	TRBJ1-2	-	TGCAGCGCTGGGACGACTAACTATGGCTACACCTTC	CSAGTTNYGYTF
TRBV4-2	many	TRBJ2-6	-	TGTGCCAGCAGCCAGGGACGGGCCTCTGGGGCCAACGTCCTGACTTTC	CASSQGRASGANVLTF
TRBV5-1	many	TRBJ1-1	-	TGCGCCAGCAGCTTGGGCCAGGTGAACACTGAAGCTTTCTTT	CASSLGQVNTEAFF